Listed below are T cell receptor beta chains from one sample, sequenced in a study of control samples from healthy donors and cancer patients. Assay used: immunoSEQ multiplex PCR; TCRdb lists only in-frame clones, some missing. The sample lists over 150,000 clones; 96% were seen once. The sample comprised blood. Source of these receptors: a woman aged 25-40 years in good health. Both conserved end residues are part of each CDR3. D genes are given only for firm matches. Rows give clone size only sometimes, using once, few, many, or a class for an expanded clone.

j_call | clone_size | d_call | v_call | cdr3_nt | cdr3_aa
TRBJ2-2 | . | TRBD2 | TRBV2 | TGTGCCAGCACATCCCGCTCGGGACTAGCGGTGAACACCGGGGAGCTGTTTTTT | CASTSRSGLAVNTGELFF
TRBJ2-1 | . | TRBD1 | TRBV5-1 | TGCGCCAGCAGCTTGGACATGACAGGGGGCCCGTACAATGAGCAGTTCTTC | CASSLDMTGGPYNEQFF
TRBJ2-7 | . | TRBD2 | TRBV5-1 | TGCGCCAGCAGCTTGATTGGGGCGGGAGACCTTTCCTACGAGCAGTACTTC | CASSLIGAGDLSYEQYF
TRBJ1-2 | . | . | TRBV19 | TGTGCCAGTAGTATACTTGGGGCATATGGCTACACCTTC | CASSILGAYGYTF
TRBJ1-1 | . | . | TRBV18 | TGTGCCAGCTCAAGGGAGTTCGACACTGAAGCTTTCTTT | CASSREFDTEAFF
TRBJ2-5 | . | TRBD1 | TRBV28 | TGTGCCAGCGGCCGACAGGGGGACAAATACTTC | CASGRQGDKYF
TRBJ2-2 | . | TRBD2 | TRBV28 | TGTGCCAGCAGTCTCAGCGGGGCCGTCACCGGGGAGCTGTTTTTT | CASSLSGAVTGELFF
TRBJ2-3 | . | TRBD1 | TRBV11-3 | TGTGCCAGCAGCGCCAACGCCCCGGGACAGGGGGCCTCAGATACGCAGTATTTT | CASSANAPGQGASDTQYF
TRBJ1-2 | . | . | TRBV5-6 | TGTGCCAGCAGCTTGAATAAGGACAGCTACTATGGCTACACCTTC | CASSLNKDSYYGYTF
TRBJ1-6 | . | TRBD1 | TRBV27 | TGTGCCAGTAAGACAGGGGGCCAATATAATTCACCCCTCCACTTT | CASKTGGQYNSPLHF
TRBJ2-5 | . | . | TRBV5-4 | TGTGCCAGCAGCTCCCTTATGGGGGAGCCCACCCAAGAGACCCAGTACTTC | CASSSLMGEPTQETQYF
TRBJ2-1 | . | . | TRBV6-6 | TGTGCCAGCAGTTACTCGCACAGGGTACGGCAGTTCTTC | CASSYSHRVRQFF
TRBJ1-4 | once | . | TRBV7-9 | TGTGCCAGCAGCTTAGATCCTGGCAGGGCGGATGAAAAACTGTTTTTT | CASSLDPGRADEKLFF
TRBJ2-1 | . | . | TRBV5-1 | TGCGCCAGCAGCTTGACTAGCCCAGACAATGAGCAGTTCTTC | CASSLTSPDNEQFF
TRBJ1-1 | . | . | TRBV27 | TGTGCCAGCAGTTTACAGGGAAACACTGAAGCTTTCTTT | CASSLQGNTEAFF
TRBJ2-3 | . | . | TRBV6-1 | TGTGCCAGCAGTGAAGCGGCGGGACAGATAACAGATACGCAGTATTTT | CASSEAAGQITDTQYF
TRBJ2-3 | . | . | TRBV5-1 | TGCGCCAGCAGCCCGGGAGGGGGCCTTGGCACAGATACGCAGTATTTT | CASSPGGGLGTDTQYF
TRBJ1-2 | . | . | TRBV7-9 | TGTGCCAGCAGCTTAACTAGTAACTATGGCTACACCTTC | CASSLTSNYGYTF
TRBJ1-5 | . | TRBD1 | TRBV28 | TGTGCCAGCAACGCCTTACAGGGGGGCAATCAGCCCCAGCATTTT | CASNALQGGNQPQHF
TRBJ1-2 | once | . | TRBV15 | TGTGCCACCAGCAGAGATTTTGGACAGATCTATGGCTACACCTTC | CATSRDFGQIYGYTF
TRBJ1-1 | . | . | TRBV28 | TGTGCCAGCAGTCCGTCTACCCGTGAAGCTTTCTTT | CASSPSTREAFF
TRBJ1-4 | . | TRBD1 | TRBV2 | TGTGCCAGCAGCGTTGACAGGGCTGAAAAACTGTTTTTT | CASSVDRAEKLFF
TRBJ1-4 | . | . | TRBV5-1 | TGCGCCAGCAGAGAGGGTTCAACTAATGAAAAACTGTTTTTT | CASREGSTNEKLFF
TRBJ1-2 | . | . | TRBV30 | TGTGCCTGGAAGGATCGTAACAGCAACTATGGCTACACCTTC | CAWKDRNSNYGYTF
TRBJ1-5 | . | TRBD1 | TRBV3-1/TRBV3-2 | TGTGCCAGCAGCCAATTGGGACAGGGCGCTAGCAATCAGCCCCAGCATTTT | CASSQLGQGASNQPQHF
TRBJ1-6 | . | TRBD1 | TRBV19 | TGTGCCAGTAGCCCCGGGACAGGGAGGTCACCCCTCCACTTT | CASSPGTGRSPLHF
TRBJ1-3 | . | . | TRBV4-1 | TGCGCCAGCAGCCAAGCGTTAGGCATCTCTGGAAACACCATATATTTT | CASSQALGISGNTIYF
TRBJ1-6 | . | . | TRBV15 | TGTGCCACCAGCAGAGAGGGGGTGAGAACACCCCTCCACTTT | CATSREGVRTPLHF
TRBJ1-6 | . | . | TRBV5-4 | TGTGCCAGCAGCTTGGAGGCGTCATCGATAAAATATTCACCCCTCCACTTT | CASSLEASSIKYSPLHF
TRBJ1-1 | . | . | TRBV30 | TGTGCCTGGAGTGTATACGGAAATGAAGCTTTCTTT | CAWSVYGNEAFF
TRBJ1-5 | . | TRBD1 | TRBV19 | TGTGCCAGTAACCAGGGGGCGAGCAATCAGCCCCAGCATTTT | CASNQGASNQPQHF
TRBJ2-3 | . | . | TRBV27 | TGTGCCAGCAGTTTATCCCGACTACCCCCCGATACGCAGTATTTT | CASSLSRLPPDTQYF
TRBJ2-2 | . | . | TRBV6-6 | TGTGCCAGCAGTCCCCAAGGTGGGAGTCGGACCGGGGAGCTGTTTTTT | CASSPQGGSRTGELFF
TRBJ2-3 | . | TRBD2 | TRBV11-2 | TGTGCCAGCAGCTACGGACTAGCGGGAGGTACAACAGATACGCAGTATTTT | CASSYGLAGGTTDTQYF
TRBJ1-6 | . | TRBD1 | TRBV14 | TGTGCCAGCAGCCTGGACAGGGCTCTATATTCACCCCTCCACTTT | CASSLDRALYSPLHF
TRBJ2-7 | . | TRBD2 | TRBV27 | TGTGCCAGCAGTCCTACTCGGGGGGAGGGCTACGAGCAGTACTTC | CASSPTRGEGYEQYF
TRBJ2-7 | . | TRBD1 | TRBV7-2 | TGTGCCAGCAGCTTCTCAACAGGGGAGAGCGACGAGCAGTACTTC | CASSFSTGESDEQYF
TRBJ2-6 | . | . | TRBV5-6 | TGTGCCAGCAGCTTTGGGGACTGGCTGACTTTC | CASSFGDWLTF
TRBJ2-3 | . | TRBD1 | TRBV5-1 | TGCGCCAGCAGCATCCGGGACAGGGTATCAGATACGCAGTATTTT | CASSIRDRVSDTQYF
TRBJ2-1 | . | TRBD2 | TRBV9 | TGTGCCAGCAGCGTAGGGCTAGCGGGAGCGGGGGGAGCTTACAATGAGCAGTTCTTC | CASSVGLAGAGGAYNEQFF
TRBJ1-5 | . | . | TRBV19 | TGTGCCAGTAGTAGTTTGCGACAGCCCCAGCATTTT | CASSSLRQPQHF
TRBJ1-1 | . | . | TRBV7-9 | TGTGCCAGCAGCTTAGGTTCTTGGCAGATGAACACTGAAGCTTTCTTT | CASSLGSWQMNTEAFF
TRBJ1-3 | . | . | TRBV30 | TGTGCCTGGATTATTATAGGGGTTCACAGAAACACCATATATTTT | CAWIIIGVHRNTIYF
TRBJ1-2 | . | TRBD1 | TRBV14 | TGTGCCAGCAGCCAACCGGGGACAGGGAATTATGGCTACACCTTC | CASSQPGTGNYGYTF
TRBJ1-5 | . | . | TRBV21-1 | TGTGCCAGCAGCCCCCTCGCCCAGCATTTT | CASSPLAQHF
TRBJ1-4 | . | TRBD1 | TRBV9 | TGTGCCAGCAGCATCGACAGGGCGGATGAAAAACTGTTTTTT | CASSIDRADEKLFF
TRBJ2-1 | once | . | TRBV28 | TGTGCCAGCAGTTCCCCCAGGCGTGGTAGGGGGTACAATGAGCAGTTCTTC | CASSSPRRGRGYNEQFF